A single sample is the source of the 5 T cell receptor beta chains below, sequenced in a study of graft-versus-host responses after intestinal transplantation. Measured with immunoSEQ multiplex PCR; TCRdb has only the in-frame clones, and not every one. The data contain fewer than 110,000 clones, 93% of them seen just once; the ten biggest clones take up under 1.5%. These receptors are not linked to any known antigen. The sample was unstimulated CD8+ T cells sorted from spleen or lymph node cells, taken before intestinal transplant. The receptors stem from a human donor who received an intestinal transplant.

The V gene is TRBV27, the J gene TRBJ2-7; 11 nucleotides align to TRBD1. J gave up 6 bases and V 3 bases, and 7 bases lay outside the gene matches. The germline V gene encodes CDR1 MNHEY and CDR2 SMNVEV (reference sequence). The CDR3 consists of 15 residues. CDR3 loop: CASSFIGQGAGEQYF. CDR3 in DNA: TGTGCCAGCAGTTTTATCGGACAGGGGGCTGGCGAGCAGTACTTC.

This rearrangement joins TRBV7-9 to TRBJ1-2, with D possibly matching TRBD1 (6 bases). V was shortened by 4 bases and J by 4 bases, with 10 bases between the two germline ends. CDR1 and CDR2 from the germline V gene are SEHNR and FQNEAQ (reference sequence). The CDR3 has 13 residues. DNA for the CDR3: TGTGCCAGCAGCTCACAGGGACGCTATGGCTACACCTTC. Amino acid sequence: CASSSQGRYGYTF.

In its sample, this clone was seen a few times. V usage is TRBV6-1 and J usage is TRBJ1-3; no reliable D call. V was shortened by 4 bases and J by 6 bases, with 22 bases between the two germline ends. Germline V gives CDR1 MNHNS, CDR2 SASEGT. The CDR3 is 17 residues long. The CDR3 DNA sequence: TGTGCCAGCAGTGCCTCCCCTGATTTTGGGGATCAAAACACCATATATTTT. Translation: CASSASPDFGDQNTIYF.

Written as DNA, the CDR3 is TGTGCCAGCAGCCGGACTAACGAAGAGACCCAGTACTTC. This gives the protein CASSRTNEETQYF. The chain carries TRBV11-2 and TRBJ2-5, with a possible D match to TRBD2 (6 bases). The V end was cut by 5 bases, the J end by 3 bases, with 10 bases between. This CDR3 region has 13 residues. CDR1 and CDR2 from the germline V gene are SGHAT and FQNNGV.

By share, this clone ranks as large (0.1 to 1%). The chain recombines TRBV27 with TRBJ2-7; D is unresolved. V gave up 3 bases and J gave up 6 bases, with 6 bases separating them. This CDR3 comprises 11 residues. CDR1 and CDR2 (germline): MNHEY, SMNVEV (reference sequence). The CDR3 sequence: CASSLGAEQYF. The CDR3 coding sequence is TGTGCCAGCAGTTTGGGCGCCGAGCAGTACTTC.